This T cell receptor (beta chain) is drawn from a study of T cell repertoires in cytomegalovirus infection. At the level of the study: CMV infection and matching HLA type were both indicated by public TCR beta signatures. Study results and limitations: CMV-specific TCR beta clonotypes restricted by HLA-C dominated the ex vivo response. Summed public TCR beta family frequency identified CMV carriers bearing the relevant HLA.

As concerns this clonotype: Its matching antigen is unknown.

Germline values: CDR1 SEHNR, CDR2 FQNEAQ (reference sequence). V was pared by 0 bases and J by 3 bases, with 9 bases between. The CDR3 runs 14 residues. TCRdb redid the calling of the reads with MiXCR, one entry per CDR3 protein. Among hundreds of thousands of distinct CDR3 sequences listed, around 9.6% were seen once. The receptor was isolated from a human donor in good health (CMV status not recorded). Some clones in this sample may be carry-over from other donors' samples. The sequenced sample was PBMCs. The rearrangement links TRBV7-9 to TRBJ2-7; tentatively, D is TRBD1 (6 bases). The CDR3 sequence: CASSLARTDYEQYF. The CDR3 nucleotides read TGTGCCAGCAGCTTAGCCCGGACAGACTACGAGCAGTACTTC. Filled out from reference TRBV7-9 and TRBJ2-7, the complete variable domain reads DTGVSQNPRHKITKRGQNVTFRCDPISEHNRLYWYRQTLGQGPEFLTYFQNEAQLEKSRLLSDRFSAERPKGSFSTLEIQRTEQGDSAMYLCASSLARTDYEQYFGPGTRLTVT.